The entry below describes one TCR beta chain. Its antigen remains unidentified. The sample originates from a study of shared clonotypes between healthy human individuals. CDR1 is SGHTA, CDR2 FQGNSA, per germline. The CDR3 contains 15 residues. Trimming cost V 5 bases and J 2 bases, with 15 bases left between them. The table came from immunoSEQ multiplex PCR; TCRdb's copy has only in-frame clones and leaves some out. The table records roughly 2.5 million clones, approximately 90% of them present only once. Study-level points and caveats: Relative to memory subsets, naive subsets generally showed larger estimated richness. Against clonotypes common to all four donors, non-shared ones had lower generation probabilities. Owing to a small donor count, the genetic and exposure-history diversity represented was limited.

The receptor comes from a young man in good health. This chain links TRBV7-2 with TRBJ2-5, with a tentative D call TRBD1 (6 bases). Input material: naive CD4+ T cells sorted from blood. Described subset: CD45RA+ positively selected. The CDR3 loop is CASSPQQGKQETQYF. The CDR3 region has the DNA TGTGCCAGCAGCCCCCAACAGGGAAAACAAGAGACCCAGTACTTC.